This T cell receptor (beta chain) originates from a study of blood T cells in healthy people across ages. The study, taken as a whole, reports: Among T cells, TCR beta diversity per million cells dropped roughly linearly as age rose. Compared with aged donors, long-lived donors showed fewer expanded clones, suggesting selection.

Next came a second PCR, run for about 6 to 11 cycles, which used a sample-barcoded 5' primer along with a J-beta primer mix. One entry per CDR3 protein results from TCRdb running MiXCR on the 5' RACE reads. This repertoire shows just over 800,000 distinct CDR3 sequences, roughly 60% found once; its top ten account for around 30%. The CDR3 sequence is 14 residues long. CDR1 SGHTA and CDR2 FQGNSA come from the germline V gene. The V end lost 2 bases, the J end lost 6 bases, and 11 bases lay between the germline ends. As regards this clonotype: The antigen is undetermined.

The chain couples TRBV7-2 to TRBJ2-1; tentative D call: TRBD2 (5 bases). The receptor was isolated from a man aged 25-45 years in good health. What was sequenced was blood. Here the CDR3 reads CASSLKLEGNEQFF. DNA of the CDR3: TGTGCCAGCAGCTTAAAACTAGAGGGCAATGAGCAGTTCTTC.